This TCR beta chain was found in a study of T cells in Graves' hyperthyroidism and ophthalmopathy. The study, taken as a whole, reports: The majority of expanded thyroid clonotypes above 0.001 also appeared in blood.

CDR1 and CDR2 (germline): SGHTA, FQGNSA. The CDR3 length is 12 residues. V shed 3 bases and J shed 2 bases, with 5 bases lying between them. A remark on this clonotype: Its antigen remains unidentified.

Patients were excluded because of uncontrolled infection, other autoimmune disease, pregnancy or lactation. Based on clinical symptoms, serum thyroxine and TRAb, thyroid ultrasound and orbital computed tomography, diagnoses were reached. Amplification of TCR beta CDR3 regions used RNA as the template. During a first-round RT-PCR of the TCR CDR3, the HTBI primer set was used. TCRdb reprocessed the multiplex PCR reads with MiXCR, giving one entry per CDR3 protein. The sample consists of around 660,000 distinct CDR3 sequences, 40% to 55% of them appearing once. What was sequenced was peripheral blood or thyroid tissue (not recorded which). The rearrangement joins TRBV7-2 to TRBJ2-7; D is unresolved. The clonotype was recovered from an adult man with Graves' disease, either hyperthyroidism or ophthalmopathy (not recorded which). The CDR3 here is CASSFQTYEQYF. Written as DNA, the CDR3 is TGTGCCAGCAGCTTCCAGACCTACGAGCAGTACTTC. The full variable domain, with the rest looked up from reference TRBV7-2 and TRBJ2-7, is GAGVSQSPSNKVTEKGKDVELRCDPISGHTALYWYRQSLGQGLEFLIYFQGNSAPDKSGLPSDRFSAERTGGSVSTLTIQRTQQEDSAVYLCASSFQTYEQYFGPGTRLTVT.